This TCR beta chain came from a study of post-analysis software for immune sequencing data. Study-wide findings and caveats: Patients used about 5 TRBV segments, including TRBV5-6, TRBV5-1 and TRBV20-1, more often than controls.

This CDR3 contains 15 residues. V lost 6 bases to trimming and J lost 6 bases; unmatched junction nucleotides: 13. TCR beta cDNA libraries had unique molecular identifiers. TCRdb re-called the PCR reads through MiXCR, storing one row per CDR3 protein. The table lists about 430,000 distinct CDR3 sequences, approximately 37% of them singletons. Comment on this clonotype: The antigen is undetermined.

This sequence was found in a girl aged 2-9 years with multiple sclerosis. The genes are TRBV12-3 or TRBV12-4 and TRBJ2-7, with TRBD1 matching over 8 bases. Material: blood. The DNA of the CDR3 is TGTGCCAGCAGACCCGGACAGGGCCCATCCCTCGAGCAGTACTTC. It translates to CASRPGQGPSLEQYF.